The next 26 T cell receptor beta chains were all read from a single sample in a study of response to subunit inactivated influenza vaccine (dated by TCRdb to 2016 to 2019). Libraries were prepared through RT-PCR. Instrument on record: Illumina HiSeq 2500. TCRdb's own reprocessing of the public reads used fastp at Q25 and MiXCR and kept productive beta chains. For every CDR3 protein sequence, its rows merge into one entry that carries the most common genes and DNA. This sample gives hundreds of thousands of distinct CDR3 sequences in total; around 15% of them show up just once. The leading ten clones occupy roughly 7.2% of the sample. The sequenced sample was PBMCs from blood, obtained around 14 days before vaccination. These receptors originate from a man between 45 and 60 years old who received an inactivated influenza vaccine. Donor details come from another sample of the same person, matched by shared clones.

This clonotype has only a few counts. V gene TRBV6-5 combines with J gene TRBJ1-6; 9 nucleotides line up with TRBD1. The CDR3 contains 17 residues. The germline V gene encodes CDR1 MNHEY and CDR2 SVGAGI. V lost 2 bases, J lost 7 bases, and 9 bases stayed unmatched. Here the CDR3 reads CASSYDGDRVGNSPLHF. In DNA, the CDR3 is TGTGCCAGCAGTTACGACGGGGACAGGGTTGGAAATTCACCCCTCCACTTT.

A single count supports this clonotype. This chain's CDR3 is CASSQGGGENYGYTF. The CDR3, as DNA: TGCGCCAGCAGCCAAGGTGGGGGGGAAAACTATGGCTACACCTTC. The rearrangement links TRBV4-3 to TRBJ1-2; possible D gene TRBD1, 5 bases. V was trimmed by 1 base and J by 2 bases, leaving 11 bases between them. Germline CDR1 is LGHNA and CDR2 is YSLEER. The CDR3 contains 15 residues.

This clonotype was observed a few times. The CDR3 nucleotides read TGTGCCAGCAGGACGCAGGGCCTGAACACTGAAGCTTTCTTT. Encoded protein: CASRTQGLNTEAFF. This chain joins TRBV12-3 or TRBV12-4 and TRBJ1-1; D perhaps matches TRBD1 (5 bases). V was trimmed by 6 bases and J by 0 bases, leaving 11 bases between them. The CDR3 contains 14 residues.

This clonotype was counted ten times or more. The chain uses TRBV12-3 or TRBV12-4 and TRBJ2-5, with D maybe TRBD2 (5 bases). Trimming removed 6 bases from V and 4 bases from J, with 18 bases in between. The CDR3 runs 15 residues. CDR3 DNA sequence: TGTGCCAGCAGCCAGAGCCAAGAGGGTCCAGAGACCCAGTACTTC. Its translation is CASSQSQEGPETQYF.

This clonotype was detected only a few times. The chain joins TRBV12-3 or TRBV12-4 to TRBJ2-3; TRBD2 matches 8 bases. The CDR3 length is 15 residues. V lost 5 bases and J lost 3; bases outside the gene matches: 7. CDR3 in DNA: TGTGCCAGCAGTCCAACCGGGACTAGAACAGATACGCAGTATTTT. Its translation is CASSPTGTRTDTQYF.

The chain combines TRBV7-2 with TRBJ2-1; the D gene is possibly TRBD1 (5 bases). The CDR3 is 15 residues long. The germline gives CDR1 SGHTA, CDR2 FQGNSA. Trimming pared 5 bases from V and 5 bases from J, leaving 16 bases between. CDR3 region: CASSVSRVVNNEQFF. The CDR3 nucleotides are TGTGCCAGCAGCGTTTCCAGGGTCGTCAACAATGAGCAGTTCTTC.

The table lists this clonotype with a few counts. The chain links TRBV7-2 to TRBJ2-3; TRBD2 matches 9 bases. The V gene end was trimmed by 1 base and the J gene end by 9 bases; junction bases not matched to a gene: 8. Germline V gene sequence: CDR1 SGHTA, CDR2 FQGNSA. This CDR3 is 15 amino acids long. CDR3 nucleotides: TGTGCCAGCAGCTTAGAGGCGGGGGGGCTGGGAACGCAGTATTTT. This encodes CASSLEAGGLGTQYF.

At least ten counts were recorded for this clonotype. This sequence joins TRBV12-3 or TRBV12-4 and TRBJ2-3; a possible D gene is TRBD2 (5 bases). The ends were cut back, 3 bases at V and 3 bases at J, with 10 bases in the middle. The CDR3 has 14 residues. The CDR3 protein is CASSFEGRTDTQYF. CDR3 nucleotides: TGTGCCAGCAGTTTTGAGGGCAGAACAGATACGCAGTATTTT.

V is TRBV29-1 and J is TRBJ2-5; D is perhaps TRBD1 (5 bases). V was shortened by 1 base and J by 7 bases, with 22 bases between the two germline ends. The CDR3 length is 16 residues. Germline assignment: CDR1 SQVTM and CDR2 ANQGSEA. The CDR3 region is CSVEGVAGQVPVTQYF. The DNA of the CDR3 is TGCAGCGTTGAAGGGGTGGCCGGACAAGTTCCGGTGACCCAGTACTTC.

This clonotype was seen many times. CDR3 DNA sequence: TGTGCCAGCAGCTTAGTATCCTCTGGGGCCAACGTCCTGACTTTC. Amino acid sequence: CASSLVSSGANVLTF. This chain links TRBV7-2 with TRBJ2-6; D remains ambiguous. V lost 1 base, J lost 0 bases, and 4 bases lay in between. In germline, CDR1 is SGHTA, CDR2 FQGNSA. CDR3 length: 15 amino acids.

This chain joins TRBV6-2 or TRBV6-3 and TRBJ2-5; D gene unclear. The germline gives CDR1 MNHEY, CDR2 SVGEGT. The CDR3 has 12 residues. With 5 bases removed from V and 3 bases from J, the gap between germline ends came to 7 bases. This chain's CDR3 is CASSNNKETQYF. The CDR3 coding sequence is TGTGCCAGCAGTAACAACAAAGAGACCCAGTACTTC.

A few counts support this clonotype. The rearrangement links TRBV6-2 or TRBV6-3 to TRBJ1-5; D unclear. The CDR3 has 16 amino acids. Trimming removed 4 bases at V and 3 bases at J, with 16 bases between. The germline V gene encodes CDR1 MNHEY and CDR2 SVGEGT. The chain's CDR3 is CASSSPPGLVNQPQHF. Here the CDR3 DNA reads TGTGCCAGCAGTTCCCCCCCGGGCCTTGTCAATCAGCCCCAGCATTTT.

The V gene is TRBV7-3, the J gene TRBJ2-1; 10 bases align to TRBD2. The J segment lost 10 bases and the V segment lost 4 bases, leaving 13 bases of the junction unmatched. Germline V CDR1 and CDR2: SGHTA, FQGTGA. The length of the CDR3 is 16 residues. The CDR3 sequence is CASSSLAGGPFGEQFF. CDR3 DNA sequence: TGTGCCAGCAGCTCGTTAGCGGGAGGTCCCTTCGGGGAGCAGTTCTTC.

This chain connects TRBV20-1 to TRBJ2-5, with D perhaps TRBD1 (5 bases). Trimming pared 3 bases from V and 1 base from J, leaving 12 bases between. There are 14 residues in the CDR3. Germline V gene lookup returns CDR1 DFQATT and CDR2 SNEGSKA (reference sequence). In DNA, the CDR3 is TGCAGTGCTAGTCAAGCCAGGGCCCAAGAGACCCAGTACTTC. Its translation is CSASQARAQETQYF.

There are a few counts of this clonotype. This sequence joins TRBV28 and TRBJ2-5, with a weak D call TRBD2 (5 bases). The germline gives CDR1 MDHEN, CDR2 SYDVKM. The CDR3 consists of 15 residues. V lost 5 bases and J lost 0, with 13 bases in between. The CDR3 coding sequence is TGTGCCAGCAGTGTCCGAAGGGAGTACCAAGAGACCCAGTACTTC. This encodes CASSVRREYQETQYF. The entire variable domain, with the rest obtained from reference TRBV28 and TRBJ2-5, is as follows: DVKVTQSSRYLVKRTGEKVFLECVQDMDHENMFWYRQDPGLGLRLIYFSYDVKMKEKGDIPEGYSVSREKKERFSLILESASTNQTSMYLCASSVRREYQETQYFGPGTRLLVL.

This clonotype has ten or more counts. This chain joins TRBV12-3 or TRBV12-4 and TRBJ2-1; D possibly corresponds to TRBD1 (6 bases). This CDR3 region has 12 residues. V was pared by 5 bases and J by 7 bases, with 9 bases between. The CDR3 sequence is CASSQQGNEQFF. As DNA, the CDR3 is TGTGCCAGCAGTCAGCAGGGGAATGAGCAGTTCTTC.

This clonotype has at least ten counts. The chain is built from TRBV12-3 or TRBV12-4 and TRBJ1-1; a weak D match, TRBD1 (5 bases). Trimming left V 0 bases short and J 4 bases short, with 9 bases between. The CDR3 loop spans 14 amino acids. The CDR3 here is CASSLAVRATEAFF. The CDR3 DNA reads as TGTGCCAGCAGTTTAGCGGTCAGGGCCACTGAAGCTTTCTTT.

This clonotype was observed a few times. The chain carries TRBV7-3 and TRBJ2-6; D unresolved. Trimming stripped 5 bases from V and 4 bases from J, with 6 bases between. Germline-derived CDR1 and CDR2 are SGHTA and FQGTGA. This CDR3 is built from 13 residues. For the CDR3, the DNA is TGTGCCAGCAGCATTGGGGGGGCCAACGTCCTGACTTTC. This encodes CASSIGGANVLTF. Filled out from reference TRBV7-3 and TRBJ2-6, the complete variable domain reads GAGVSQTPSNKVTEKGKYVELRCDPISGHTALYWYRQSLGQGPEFLIYFQGTGAADDSGLPNDRFFAVRPEGSVSTLKIQRTERGDSAVYLCASSIGGANVLTFGAGSRLTVL.

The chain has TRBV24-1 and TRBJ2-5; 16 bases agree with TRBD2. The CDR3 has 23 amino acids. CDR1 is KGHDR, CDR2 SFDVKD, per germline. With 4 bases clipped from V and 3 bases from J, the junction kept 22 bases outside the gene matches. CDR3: CATSDSSPGLAGGFGGYKETQYF. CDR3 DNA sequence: TGTGCCACCAGTGACTCATCACCGGGACTAGCGGGGGGGTTCGGAGGGTACAAAGAGACCCAGTACTTC.

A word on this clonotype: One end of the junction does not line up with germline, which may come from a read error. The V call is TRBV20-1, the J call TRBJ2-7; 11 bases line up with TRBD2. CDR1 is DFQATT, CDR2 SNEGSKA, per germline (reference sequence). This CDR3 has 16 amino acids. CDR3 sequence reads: CCASTSGSLRGYEQYF. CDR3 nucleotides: TGCTGTGCTAGTACTAGCGGGAGTTTGAGAGGCTACGAGCAGTACTTC.

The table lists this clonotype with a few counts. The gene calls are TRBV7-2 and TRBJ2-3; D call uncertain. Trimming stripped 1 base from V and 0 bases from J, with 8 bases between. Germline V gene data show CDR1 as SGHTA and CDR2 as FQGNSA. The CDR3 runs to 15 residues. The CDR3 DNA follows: TGTGCCAGCAGCTTAGGGATCAGTAGCACAGATACGCAGTATTTT. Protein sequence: CASSLGISSTDTQYF.

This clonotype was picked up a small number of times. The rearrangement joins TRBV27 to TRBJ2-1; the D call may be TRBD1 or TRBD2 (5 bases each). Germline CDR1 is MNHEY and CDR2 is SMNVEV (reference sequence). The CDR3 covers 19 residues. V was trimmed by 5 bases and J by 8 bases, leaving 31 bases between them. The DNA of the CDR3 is TGTGCCAGCAGTGCCGTCCGGGGACCCCTCCATCCATACAACGATGAGCAGTTCTTC. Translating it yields CASSAVRGPLHPYNDEQFF.

CDR3 sequence reads: CSAKGGTSRADTQYF. The CDR3 bases are TGCAGTGCTAAAGGGGGGACTAGCCGAGCAGATACGCAGTATTTT. The chain uses TRBV20-1 and TRBJ2-3; 9 positions agree with TRBD2. The CDR3 loop spans 15 amino acids. CDR1 is DFQATT, CDR2 SNEGSKA, per germline (reference sequence). Trimming cost V 4 bases and J 4 bases; bases outside gene matches: 9.

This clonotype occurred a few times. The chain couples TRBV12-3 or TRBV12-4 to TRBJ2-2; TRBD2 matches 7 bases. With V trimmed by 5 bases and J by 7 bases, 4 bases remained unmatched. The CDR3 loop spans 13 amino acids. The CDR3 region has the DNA TGTGCCAGCAGTGACGGACTAGGCGGGGAGCTGTTTTTT. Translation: CASSDGLGGELFF.

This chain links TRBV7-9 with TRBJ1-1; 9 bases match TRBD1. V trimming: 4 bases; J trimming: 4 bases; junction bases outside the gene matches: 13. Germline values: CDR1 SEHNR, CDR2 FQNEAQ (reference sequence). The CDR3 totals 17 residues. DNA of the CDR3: TGTGCCAGCAGCTCCTTCGCATTGGGACAGGGTCTCACTGAAGCTTTCTTT. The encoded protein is CASSSFALGQGLTEAFF.

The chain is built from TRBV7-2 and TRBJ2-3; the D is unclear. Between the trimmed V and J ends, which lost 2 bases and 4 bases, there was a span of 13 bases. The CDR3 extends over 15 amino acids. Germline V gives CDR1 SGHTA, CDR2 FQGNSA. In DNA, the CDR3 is TGTGCCAGCAGCTTATCGTGGGCCAATGCAGATACGCAGTATTTT. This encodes CASSLSWANADTQYF.